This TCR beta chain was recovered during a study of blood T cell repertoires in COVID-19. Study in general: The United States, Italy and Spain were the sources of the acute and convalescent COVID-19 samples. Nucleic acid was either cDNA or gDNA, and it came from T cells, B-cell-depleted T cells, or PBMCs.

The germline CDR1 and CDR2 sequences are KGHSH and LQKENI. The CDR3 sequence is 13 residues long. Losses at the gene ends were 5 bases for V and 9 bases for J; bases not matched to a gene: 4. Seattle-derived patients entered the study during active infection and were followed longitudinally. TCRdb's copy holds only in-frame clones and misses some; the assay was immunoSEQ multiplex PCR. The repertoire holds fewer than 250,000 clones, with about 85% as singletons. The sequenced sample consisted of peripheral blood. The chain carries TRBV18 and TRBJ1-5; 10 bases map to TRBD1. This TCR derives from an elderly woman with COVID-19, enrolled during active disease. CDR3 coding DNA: TGTGCCAGCTCAGGGACAGGGGTTCCGCCCCAGCATTTT. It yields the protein CASSGTGVPPQHF.